The 18 T cell receptor beta chains in this list originate from one sample, sequenced in a study of T-cell reconstitution after alpha-beta-depleted transplantation in children. Unique molecular identifiers featured in how the TCRbeta library was prepared. Via MiXCR, TCRdb re-called the PCR reads, giving one row per CDR3 protein. Found here are 400,000 to 500,000 distinct CDR3 sequences, roughly 11% of them singletons; the top ten hold about 5%. The specimen comprised PBMCs from the stem cell graft donor, sampled from the stem cell graft. Receptor source: a human donor who donated a stem cell graft to a child with acute myeloid leukemia.

This clonotype appeared many times. This chain connects TRBV20-1 to TRBJ2-5; D is unclear. Germline CDR1 is DFQATT and CDR2 is SNEGSKA (reference sequence). The V end lost 5 bases, the J end lost 5 bases, and 9 bases lay between the germline ends. CDR3 size: 11 residues. The CDR3 region has the DNA TGCAGTGCTCAACAACAGGAGACCCAGTACTTC. This codes for CSAQQQETQYF.

This clonotype has at least ten counts. The chain uses TRBV6-2 or TRBV6-3 and TRBJ2-3, with a weak D call TRBD1 (6 bases). Germline values: CDR1 MNHEY, CDR2 SVGEGT. CDR3 length equals 15 residues. V dropped 7 bases and J dropped 1 base, with 15 bases sitting between them. In DNA form, the CDR3 reads TGTGCCAGCACCCAGACAGGACGGGGCACAGATACGCAGTATTTT. It is translated as CASTQTGRGTDTQYF.

This clonotype has just a few counts. The chain uses TRBV2 and TRBJ1-6, with no clear D. Germline CDR1 reads SNHLY; CDR2 reads FYNNEI. V was cut by 7 bases and J by 6 bases, with 13 bases left in between. There are 14 residues in the CDR3. This chain's CDR3 is CASNNPDGNSPLHF. The CDR3 DNA is TGTGCCAGCAATAACCCGGACGGTAATTCACCCCTCCACTTT.

The V and J genes are TRBV19 and TRBJ2-1; 8 bases map to TRBD2. This CDR3 contains 14 residues. Trimming cost V 5 bases and J 8 bases; bases outside gene matches: 8. Germline-derived CDR1 and CDR2 are LNHDA and SQIVND (reference sequence). The CDR3 DNA reads TGTGCCAGTAGTCCGTGGACTAGCTCATATGAGCAGTTCTTC. Its protein product is CASSPWTSSYEQFF.

This clonotype was found many times. J is TRBJ2-5 and V is TRBV6-5; a possible D gene is TRBD2 (6 bases). Germline assignment: CDR1 MNHEY and CDR2 SVGAGI. This CDR3 is 15 amino acids long. The V and J ends lost 6 bases and 3 bases respectively, with 17 bases between them. The CDR3 is CASSRNQGGEETQYF. CDR3 in DNA: TGTGCCAGCAGCCGAAACCAGGGAGGCGAAGAGACCCAGTACTTC.

J is TRBJ2-1 and V is TRBV9, with D perhaps matching TRBD2 (6 bases). V was clipped by 4 bases and J by 6 bases, with 14 bases between them. The germline V gene has CDR1 SGDLS and CDR2 YYNGEE. CDR3 length: 14 residues. DNA for the CDR3: TGTGCCAGCAGCCCAGCGGATAGCGGCAATGAGCAGTTCTTC. This encodes CASSPADSGNEQFF.

This clonotype was counted between two and nine times. V gene TRBV5-1 combines with J gene TRBJ2-3, with D perhaps matching TRBD1 (7 bases). The CDR3 extends over 17 amino acids. V lost 2 bases, J lost 2 bases, and 18 bases lay in between. Germline CDR1 SGHRS, CDR2 YFSETQ. CDR3 residues: CASSLQVRGVLTDTQYF. CDR3 DNA sequence: TGCGCCAGCAGCTTACAAGTCAGGGGGGTTCTCACAGATACGCAGTATTTT.

Only a few counts were recorded for this clonotype. This rearrangement joins TRBV29-1 to TRBJ2-7, with a weak D call TRBD2 (6 bases). The CDR3 has 13 residues. Trimming pared 5 bases from V and 1 base from J, leaving 12 bases between. Germline assignment: CDR1 SQVTM and CDR2 ANQGSEA. The CDR3 bases are TGCAGCGTTCCGGGACTGGATTCCTACGAGCAGTACTTC. This encodes CSVPGLDSYEQYF.

The chain joins TRBV11-2 to TRBJ2-1; TRBD1 or TRBD2 may be the D gene (5 bases each). Germline-derived CDR1 and CDR2 are SGHAT and FQNNGV. The CDR3 sequence is 18 residues long. V gave up 1 base and J gave up 0 bases, with 16 bases separating them. CDR3: CASSLGGSRQSSYNEQFF. The CDR3 DNA is TGTGCCAGCAGCTTAGGGGGGAGCCGCCAAAGCTCCTACAATGAGCAGTTCTTC.

This clonotype was seen a few times. This chain connects TRBV20-1 to TRBJ2-3; TRBD2 aligns across 13 bases. J was trimmed by 1 base and V by 0 bases; bases with no gene match: 4. In germline, CDR1 is DFQATT, CDR2 SNEGSKA (reference sequence). This CDR3 spans 17 amino acids. CDR3 sequence: CSAREGLAGFGTDTQYF. CDR3 coding DNA: TGCAGTGCTAGAGAGGGACTAGCGGGATTCGGCACAGATACGCAGTATTTT.

The J gene is TRBJ2-7, the V gene TRBV12-3 or TRBV12-4, with D unclear. V lost 3 bases, J lost 3 bases, and 9 bases lay in between. The CDR3 runs to 13 residues. The CDR3 is CASSFRAGYEQYF. In DNA, the CDR3 is TGTGCCAGCAGTTTTCGGGCAGGCTACGAGCAGTACTTC.

This clonotype was picked up many times. The rearrangement uses TRBV27 and TRBJ1-1; 7 bases align to TRBD1. The CDR3 is 14 amino acids. Trimming at V came to 5 bases and at J to 1 base, leaving 4 bases not matched to a gene. CDR1 is MNHEY, CDR2 SMNVEV, per germline (reference sequence). CDR3 residues: CASSPTGANTEAFF. Written as DNA, the CDR3 is TGTGCCAGCAGTCCCACAGGGGCGAACACTGAAGCTTTCTTT.

The V gene is TRBV21-1, the J gene TRBJ2-5; the table's D call TRBD2 went unverified against the DNA. TRBV21-1 is a listed pseudogene. CDR3 length: 16 residues. The CDR3 region is CASSIPHSGGGETQYF. In DNA, the CDR3 is TGTGCCAGCAGCATCCCTCATAGCGGGGGAGGAGAGACCCAGTACTTC.

The V and J genes are TRBV15 and TRBJ2-1; 11 positions match TRBD1. The CDR3 loop spans 16 amino acids. Germline-derived CDR1 and CDR2 are LNHNV and YYDKDF (reference sequence). V lost 4 bases to trimming and J lost 6 bases; unmatched junction nucleotides: 8. The CDR3 reads CATSNVRDRGVNEQFF. DNA for the CDR3: TGTGCCACCAGCAACGTCCGGGACAGGGGGGTCAATGAGCAGTTCTTC. Based on the CDR3 plus reference TRBV15 and TRBJ2-1, the full variable domain is DAMVIQNPRYQVTQFGKPVTLSCSQTLNHNVMYWYQQKSSQAPKLLFHYYDKDFNNEADTPDNFQSRRPNTSFCFLDIRSPGLGDTAMYLCATSNVRDRGVNEQFFGPGTRLTVL.

V is TRBV20-1 and J is TRBJ2-7; 7 nucleotides match TRBD2. Germline V gene sequence: CDR1 DFQATT, CDR2 SNEGSKA (reference sequence). The V segment lost 1 base and the J segment 3 bases; nucleotides outside the gene matches: 9. This CDR3 contains 15 residues. CDR3 nucleotides: TGCAGTGCTAGAGGCCGAACTAGCGCATACTACGAGCAGTACTTC. Amino acid sequence: CSARGRTSAYYEQYF.

Only a few counts were recorded for this clonotype. The chain combines TRBV7-2 with TRBJ2-3; 9 bases agree with TRBD1. The germline V gene has CDR1 SGHTA and CDR2 FQGNSA. The ends lost 5 bases at V and 2 bases at J; junction bases unmatched: 8. The CDR3 runs 16 residues. CDR3 sequence: CASSLPGQGVTDTQYF. CDR3 bases: TGTGCCAGCAGCCTCCCGGGACAGGGTGTCACAGATACGCAGTATTTT.

This clonotype was seen many times. The V call is TRBV18, the J call TRBJ2-7; D is undetermined. The ends were cut back, 1 base at V and 5 bases at J, with 9 bases in the middle. Germline V gene lookup returns CDR1 KGHSH and CDR2 LQKENI. The CDR3 consists of 13 residues. CDR3 loop: CASSPLSAHEQYF. CDR3 DNA sequence: TGTGCCAGCTCACCACTGTCAGCCCACGAGCAGTACTTC.

The chain uses TRBV4-2 and TRBJ2-3; D may be TRBD2 (6 bases). This CDR3 contains 16 residues. Trimming removed 3 bases at V and 2 bases at J, with 15 bases between. Per germline, CDR1 LGHNA and CDR2 YNFKEQ. The CDR3 DNA reads as TGTGCCAGCAGCCAGCTGCCTAGCGTAAACACAGATACGCAGTATTTT. Protein product: CASSQLPSVNTDTQYF.